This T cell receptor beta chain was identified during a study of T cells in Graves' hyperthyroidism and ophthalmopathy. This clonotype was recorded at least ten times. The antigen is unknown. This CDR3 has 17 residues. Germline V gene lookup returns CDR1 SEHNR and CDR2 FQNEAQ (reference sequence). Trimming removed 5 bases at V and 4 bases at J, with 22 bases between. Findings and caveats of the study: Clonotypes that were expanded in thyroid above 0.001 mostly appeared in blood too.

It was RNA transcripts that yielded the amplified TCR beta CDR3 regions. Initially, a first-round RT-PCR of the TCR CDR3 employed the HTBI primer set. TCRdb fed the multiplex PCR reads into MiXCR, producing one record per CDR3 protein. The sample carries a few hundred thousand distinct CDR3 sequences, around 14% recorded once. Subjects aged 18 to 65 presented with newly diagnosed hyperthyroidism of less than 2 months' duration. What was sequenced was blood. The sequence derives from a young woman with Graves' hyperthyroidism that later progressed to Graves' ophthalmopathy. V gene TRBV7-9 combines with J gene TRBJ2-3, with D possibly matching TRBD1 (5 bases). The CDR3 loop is CASSPYQDTPWADTQYF. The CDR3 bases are TGTGCCAGCAGCCCCTACCAGGACACGCCATGGGCAGATACGCAGTATTTT.